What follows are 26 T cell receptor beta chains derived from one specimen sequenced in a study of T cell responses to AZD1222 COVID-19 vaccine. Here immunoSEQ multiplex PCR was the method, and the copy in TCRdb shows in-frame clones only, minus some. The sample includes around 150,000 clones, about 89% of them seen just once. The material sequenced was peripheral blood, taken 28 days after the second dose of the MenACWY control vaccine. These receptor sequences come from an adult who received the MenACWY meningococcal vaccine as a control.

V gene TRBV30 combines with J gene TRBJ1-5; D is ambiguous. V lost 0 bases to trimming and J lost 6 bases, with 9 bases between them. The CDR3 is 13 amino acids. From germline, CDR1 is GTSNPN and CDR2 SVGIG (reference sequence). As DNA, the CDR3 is TGTGCCTGGAGTGTACTGGGGAGTCAGCCCCAGCATTTT. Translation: CAWSVLGSQPQHF.

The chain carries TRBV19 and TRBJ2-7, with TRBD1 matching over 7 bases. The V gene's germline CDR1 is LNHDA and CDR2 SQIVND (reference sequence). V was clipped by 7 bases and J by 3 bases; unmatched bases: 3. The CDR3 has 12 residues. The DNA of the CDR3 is TGTGCCAGTAACCACAGGGGCTACGAGCAGTACTTC. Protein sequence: CASNHRGYEQYF.

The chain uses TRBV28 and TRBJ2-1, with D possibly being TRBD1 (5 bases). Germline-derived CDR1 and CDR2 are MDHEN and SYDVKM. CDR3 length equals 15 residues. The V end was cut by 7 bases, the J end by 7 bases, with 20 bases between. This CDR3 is CASTPTGQGRNEQFF. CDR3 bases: TGTGCCAGCACTCCCACAGGCCAGGGTAGAAATGAGCAGTTCTTC.

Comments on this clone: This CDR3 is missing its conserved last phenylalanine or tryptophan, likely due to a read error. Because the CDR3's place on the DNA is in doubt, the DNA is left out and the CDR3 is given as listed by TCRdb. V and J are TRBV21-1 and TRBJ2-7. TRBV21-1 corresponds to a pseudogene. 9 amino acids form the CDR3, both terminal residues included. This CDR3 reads CALDFLQEI.

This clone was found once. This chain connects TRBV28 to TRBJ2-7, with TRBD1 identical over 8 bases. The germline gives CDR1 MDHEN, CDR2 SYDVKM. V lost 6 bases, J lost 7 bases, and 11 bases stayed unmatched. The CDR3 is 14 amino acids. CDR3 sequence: CASSLSDRGWEQYF. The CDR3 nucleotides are TGTGCCAGCAGCCTATCCGACAGGGGTTGGGAGCAGTACTTC.

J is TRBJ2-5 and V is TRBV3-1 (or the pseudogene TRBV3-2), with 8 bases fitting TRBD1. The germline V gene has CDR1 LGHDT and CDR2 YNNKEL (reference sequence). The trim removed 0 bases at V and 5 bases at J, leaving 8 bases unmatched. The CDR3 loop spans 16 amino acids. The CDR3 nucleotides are TGTGCCAGCAGCCAAGATAACACAGGGGGAGTGGAGACCCAGTACTTC. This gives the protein CASSQDNTGGVETQYF.

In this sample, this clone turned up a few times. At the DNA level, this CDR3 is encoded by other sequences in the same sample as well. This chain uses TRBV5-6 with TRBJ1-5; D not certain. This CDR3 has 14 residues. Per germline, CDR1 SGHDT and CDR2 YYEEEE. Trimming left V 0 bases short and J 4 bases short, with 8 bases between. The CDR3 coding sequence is TGTGCCAGCAGCTTGGGGTTGGGGAATCAGCCCCAGCATTTT. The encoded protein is CASSLGLGNQPQHF.

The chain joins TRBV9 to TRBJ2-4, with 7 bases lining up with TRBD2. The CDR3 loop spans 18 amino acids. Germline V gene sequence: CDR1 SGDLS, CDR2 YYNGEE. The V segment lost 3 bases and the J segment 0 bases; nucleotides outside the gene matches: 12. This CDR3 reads CASSAGTTLPLAKNIQYF. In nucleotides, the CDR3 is TGTGCCAGCAGCGCCGGGACTACGTTACCCCTAGCCAAAAACATTCAGTACTTC.

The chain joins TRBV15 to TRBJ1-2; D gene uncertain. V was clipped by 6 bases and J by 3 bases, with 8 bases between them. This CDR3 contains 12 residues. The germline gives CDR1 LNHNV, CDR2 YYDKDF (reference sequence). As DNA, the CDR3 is TGTGCCACCAGTCAGAATGACTATGGCTACACCTTC. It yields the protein CATSQNDYGYTF.

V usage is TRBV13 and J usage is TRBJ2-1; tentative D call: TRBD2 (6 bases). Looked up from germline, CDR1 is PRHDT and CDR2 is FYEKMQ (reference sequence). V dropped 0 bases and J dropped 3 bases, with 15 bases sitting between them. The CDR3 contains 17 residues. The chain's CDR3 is CASSLGGNSGFYNEQFF. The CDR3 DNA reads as TGTGCCAGCAGCTTAGGGGGGAATAGCGGATTCTACAATGAGCAGTTCTTC.

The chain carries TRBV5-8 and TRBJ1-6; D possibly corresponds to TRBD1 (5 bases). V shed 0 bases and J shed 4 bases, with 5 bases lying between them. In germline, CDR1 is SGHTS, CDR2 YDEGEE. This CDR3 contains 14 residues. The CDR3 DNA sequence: TGTGCCAGCAGCTTGGAGGGGTATAATTCACCCCTCCACTTT. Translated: CASSLEGYNSPLHF. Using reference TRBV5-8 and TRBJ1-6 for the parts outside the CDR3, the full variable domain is EAGVTQSPTHLIKTRGQQATLRCSPISGHTSVYWYQQALGLGLQFLLWYDEGEERNRGNFPPRFSGRQFPNYSSELNVNALELEDSALYLCASSLEGYNSPLHFGNGTRLTVT.

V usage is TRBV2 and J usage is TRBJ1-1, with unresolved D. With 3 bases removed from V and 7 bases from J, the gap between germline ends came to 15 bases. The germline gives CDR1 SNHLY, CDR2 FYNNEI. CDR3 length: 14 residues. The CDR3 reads CASSETRVTGEAFF. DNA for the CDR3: TGTGCCAGCAGTGAGACCCGGGTGACGGGTGAAGCTTTCTTT.

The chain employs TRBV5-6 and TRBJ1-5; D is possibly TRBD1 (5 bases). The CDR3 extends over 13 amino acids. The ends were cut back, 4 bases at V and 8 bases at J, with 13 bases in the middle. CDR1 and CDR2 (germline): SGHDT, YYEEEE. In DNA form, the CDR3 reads TGTGCCAGCAGCAGCGGGGCAGCGGAGCCCCAGCATTTT. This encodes CASSSGAAEPQHF.

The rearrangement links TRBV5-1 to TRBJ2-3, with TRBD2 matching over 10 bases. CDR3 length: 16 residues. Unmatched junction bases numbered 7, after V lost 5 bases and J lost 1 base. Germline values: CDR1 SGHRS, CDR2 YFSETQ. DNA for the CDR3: TGCGCCAGCAGTCGGGCCGGGACTAGCGGCACAGATACGCAGTATTTT. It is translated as CASSRAGTSGTDTQYF.

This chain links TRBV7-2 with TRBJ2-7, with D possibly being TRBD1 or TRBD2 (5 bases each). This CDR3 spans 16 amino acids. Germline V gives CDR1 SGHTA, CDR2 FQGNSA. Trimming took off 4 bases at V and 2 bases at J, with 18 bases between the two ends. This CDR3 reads CASSSWGSSSPYEQYF. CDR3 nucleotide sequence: TGTGCCAGCAGCTCTTGGGGGAGCTCCTCCCCCTACGAGCAGTACTTC.

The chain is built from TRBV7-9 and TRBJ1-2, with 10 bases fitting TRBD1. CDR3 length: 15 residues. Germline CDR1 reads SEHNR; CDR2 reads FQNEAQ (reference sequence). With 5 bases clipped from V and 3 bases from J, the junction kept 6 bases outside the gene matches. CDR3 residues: CASSRATGGDYGYTF. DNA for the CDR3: TGTGCCAGCAGCAGAGCGACAGGGGGCGACTATGGCTACACCTTC.

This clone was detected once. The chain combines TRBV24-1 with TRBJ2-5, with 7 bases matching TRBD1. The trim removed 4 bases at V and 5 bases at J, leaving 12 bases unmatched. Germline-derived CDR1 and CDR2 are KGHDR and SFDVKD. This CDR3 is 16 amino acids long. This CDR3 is CATSDNDRARRETQYF. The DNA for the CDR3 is TGTGCCACCAGTGACAACGACAGGGCCCGGAGGGAGACCCAGTACTTC.

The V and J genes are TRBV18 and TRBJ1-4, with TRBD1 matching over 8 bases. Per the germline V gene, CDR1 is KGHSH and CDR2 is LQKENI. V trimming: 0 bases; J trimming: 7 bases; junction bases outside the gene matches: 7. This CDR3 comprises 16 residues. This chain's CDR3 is CASSPPVAGGVEKLFF. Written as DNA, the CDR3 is TGTGCCAGCTCACCACCGGTAGCAGGGGGCGTTGAAAAACTGTTTTTT.

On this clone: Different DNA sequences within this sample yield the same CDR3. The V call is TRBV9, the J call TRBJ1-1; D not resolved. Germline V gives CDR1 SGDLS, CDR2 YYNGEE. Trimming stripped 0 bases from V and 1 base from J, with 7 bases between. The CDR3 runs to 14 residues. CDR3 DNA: TGTGCCAGCAGCGTAGTAATGGAGAACACTGAAGCTTTCTTT. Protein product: CASSVVMENTEAFF.

The CDR3 spells CASSIVTGGGTDTQYF. CDR3 in DNA: TGTGCCAGTAGTATAGTGACGGGAGGAGGCACAGATACGCAGTATTTT. This chain connects TRBV19 to TRBJ2-3; 7 bases line up with TRBD2. V shed 1 base, J shed 1 base, and the junction held 5 bases outside the gene matches. The CDR3 is 16 amino acids. Germline V gene data show CDR1 as LNHDA and CDR2 as SQIVND (reference sequence).

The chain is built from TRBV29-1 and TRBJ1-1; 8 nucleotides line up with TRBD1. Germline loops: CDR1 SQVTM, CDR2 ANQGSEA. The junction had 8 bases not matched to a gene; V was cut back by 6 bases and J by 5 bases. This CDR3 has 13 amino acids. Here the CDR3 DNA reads TGCAGCGTGGTGGGGACAGGTGGGACTGAAGCTTTCTTT. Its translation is CSVVGTGGTEAFF.

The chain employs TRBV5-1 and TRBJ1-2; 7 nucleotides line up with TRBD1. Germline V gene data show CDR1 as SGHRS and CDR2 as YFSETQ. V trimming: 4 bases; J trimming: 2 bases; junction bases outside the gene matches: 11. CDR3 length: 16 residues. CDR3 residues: CASSRDSPKANYGYTF. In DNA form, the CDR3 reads TGCGCCAGCAGCAGGGACAGCCCTAAAGCAAACTATGGCTACACCTTC.

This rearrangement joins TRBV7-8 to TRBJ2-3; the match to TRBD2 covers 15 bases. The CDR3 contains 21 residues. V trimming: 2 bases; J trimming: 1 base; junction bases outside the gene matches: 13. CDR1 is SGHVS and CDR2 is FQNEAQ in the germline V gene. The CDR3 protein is CASSLPSGLAGGPWGTDTQYF. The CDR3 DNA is TGTGCCAGCAGCTTACCGTCCGGACTAGCGGGGGGGCCTTGGGGCACAGATACGCAGTATTTT.

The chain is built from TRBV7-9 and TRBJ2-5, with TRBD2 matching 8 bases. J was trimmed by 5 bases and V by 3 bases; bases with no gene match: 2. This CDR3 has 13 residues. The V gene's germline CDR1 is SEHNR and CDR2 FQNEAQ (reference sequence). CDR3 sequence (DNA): TGTGCCAGCAGCTTGGGCGGGGGGGAGACCCAGTACTTC. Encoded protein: CASSLGGGETQYF.

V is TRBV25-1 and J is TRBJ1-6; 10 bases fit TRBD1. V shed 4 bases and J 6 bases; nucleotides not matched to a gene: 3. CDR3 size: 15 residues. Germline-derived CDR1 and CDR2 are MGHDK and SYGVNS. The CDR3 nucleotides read TGTGCCAGCAGTGGACAGGGGGCGCGTAATTCACCCCTCCACTTT. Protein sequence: CASSGQGARNSPLHF.

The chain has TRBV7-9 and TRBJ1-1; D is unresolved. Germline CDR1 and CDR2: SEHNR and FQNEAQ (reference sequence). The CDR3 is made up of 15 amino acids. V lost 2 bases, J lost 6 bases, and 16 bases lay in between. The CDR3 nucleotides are TGTGCCAGCAGCTTATTCCCTCCGTTATCTGCTGAAGCTTTCTTT. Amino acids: CASSLFPPLSAEAFF.